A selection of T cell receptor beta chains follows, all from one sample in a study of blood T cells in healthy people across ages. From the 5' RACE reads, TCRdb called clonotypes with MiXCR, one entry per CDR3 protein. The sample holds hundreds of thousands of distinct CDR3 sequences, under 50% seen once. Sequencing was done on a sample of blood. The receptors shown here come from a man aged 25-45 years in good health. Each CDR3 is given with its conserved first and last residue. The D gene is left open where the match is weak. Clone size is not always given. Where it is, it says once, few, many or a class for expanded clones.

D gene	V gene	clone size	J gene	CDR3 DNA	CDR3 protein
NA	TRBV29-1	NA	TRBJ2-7	TGCAGCGTTGAGGGCCCAGCGGCCCGGGGCTCCTACGAGCAGTACTTC	CSVEGPAARGSYEQYF
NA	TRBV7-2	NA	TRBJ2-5	TGTGCCAGCAGCTTAGCGAGTGGCCCTCGAGAGACCCAGTACTTC	CASSLASGPRETQYF
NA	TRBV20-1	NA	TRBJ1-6	TGCAGTGCTAGTCCCGGATCGGATTCGACCCTCCACTTT	CSASPGSDSTLHF
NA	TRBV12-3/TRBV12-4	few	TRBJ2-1	TGTGCCAGCAGTCCGGGGACCCACCCTAACAATGAGCAGTTCTTC	CASSPGTHPNNEQFF
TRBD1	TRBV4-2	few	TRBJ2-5	TGTGCCAGCAGTCCCGGGACAGGGGGTTCGGAGGAGACCCAGTACTTC	CASSPGTGGSEETQYF
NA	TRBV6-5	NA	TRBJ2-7	TGTGCCAGCAGTTACCCGATGGGTGTGGGGGGAGGCCGTTACGAGCAGTACTTC	CASSYPMGVGGGRYEQYF
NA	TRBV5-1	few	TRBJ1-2	TGCGCCAGCAGCTTGGGTTCAAGCGGAAACTATGGCTACACCTTC	CASSLGSSGNYGYTF
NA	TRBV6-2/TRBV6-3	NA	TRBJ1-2	TGTGCCAGCAGAGAATGGAACATGGATGGCTACACCTTC	CASREWNMDGYTF
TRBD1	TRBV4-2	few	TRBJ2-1	TGTGCCAGCAGCCCCGGACAGGGGGCATTAAATGAGCAGTTCTTC	CASSPGQGALNEQFF
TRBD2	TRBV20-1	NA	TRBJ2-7	TGCAGTGCTCAGACTAGCGGGGGGCCCAATGAGCAGTACTTC	CSAQTSGGPNEQYF
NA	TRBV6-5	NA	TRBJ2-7	TGTGCCAGCAGTTACAACCCCAGCTCCTACAATGAGCAGTACTTC	CASSYNPSSYNEQYF
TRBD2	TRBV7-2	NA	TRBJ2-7	TGTGCCAGCAGCTTAGTGGGGGTGGGCGGGGGCTCCTACGAGCAGTACTTC	CASSLVGVGGGSYEQYF
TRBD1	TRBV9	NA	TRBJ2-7	TGTGCCAGCAGCGCAGGGGGTAGGTGGGACTACGAGCAGTACTTC	CASSAGGRWDYEQYF
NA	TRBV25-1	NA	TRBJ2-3	TGTGCCAGCAGTACTGTAGACCAGGTCAGGGATACGCAGTATTTT	CASSTVDQVRDTQYF
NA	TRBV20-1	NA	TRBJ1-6	TGCAGTGCTGACCTAGGGCAGGGAGTAAATTCACCCCTCCACTTT	CSADLGQGVNSPLHF
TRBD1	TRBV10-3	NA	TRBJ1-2	TGTGCCATCAGTGAGGACAGGGGCTATGGCTACACCTTC	CAISEDRGYGYTF
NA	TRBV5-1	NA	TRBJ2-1	TGCGCCAGCAGCTTGGAAAATAGCGGCTCCTACAATGAGCAGTTCTTC	CASSLENSGSYNEQFF
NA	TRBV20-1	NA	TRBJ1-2	TGCAGTGCTAGAGGTCCCCGGGGTGTCCATGGCTACACCTTC	CSARGPRGVHGYTF
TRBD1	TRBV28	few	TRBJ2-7	TGTGCCAGCAGTTTACCGACAGGGTACTCCTACGAGCAGTACTTC	CASSLPTGYSYEQYF
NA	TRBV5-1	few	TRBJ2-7	TGCGCCAGCAGCTTCCGGGACTTTGACGAGCAGTACTTC	CASSFRDFDEQYF
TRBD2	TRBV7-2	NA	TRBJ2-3	TGTGCCAGCAGCTTAGACCCGGGACTAGCGGGGGCCATCACAGATACGCAGTATTTT	CASSLDPGLAGAITDTQYF
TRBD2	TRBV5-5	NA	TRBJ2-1	TGTGCCAGCAGCTTGGCTGGTTCGTCTAGCGGGAGCTACAATGAGCAGTTCTTC	CASSLAGSSSGSYNEQFF
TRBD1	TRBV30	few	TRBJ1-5	TGTGCCTGGGCCGGGACAGAGTATCAGCCCCAGCATTTT	CAWAGTEYQPQHF
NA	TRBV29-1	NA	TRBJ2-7	TGCAGCGTTGTTGTAAACGAGCAGTACTTC	CSVVVNEQYF
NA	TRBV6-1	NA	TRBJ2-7	TGTGCCAGCAGTGAAAGAACTCAGCAGTACTTC	CASSERTQQYF
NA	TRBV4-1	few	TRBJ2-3	TGCGCCAGCAGCCAAGATAACTCCTATAGCACAGATACGCAGTATTTT	CASSQDNSYSTDTQYF
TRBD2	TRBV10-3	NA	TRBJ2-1	TGTGCCATCAGCGACCGAGCGGAGCGGGGGGTAGGTGATGAGCAGTTCTTC	CAISDRAERGVGDEQFF
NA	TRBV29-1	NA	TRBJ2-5	TGCAGCGTTGACCCAGGGAGGTCAGAGACCCAGTACTTC	CSVDPGRSETQYF
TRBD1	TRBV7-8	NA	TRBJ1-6	TGTGCCAGCAGCTTAGACGGCAGGGGGGGGAATTCACCCCTCCACTTT	CASSLDGRGGNSPLHF
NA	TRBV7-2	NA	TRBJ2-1	TGTGCCAGCAGCTCCGGAGGGGACAGCAGGGAGCAGTTCTTC	CASSSGGDSREQFF
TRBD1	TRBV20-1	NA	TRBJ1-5	TGCAGTGCTAGAGATCCGAGACAGGGGAGGAGCAATCAGCCCCAGCATTTT	CSARDPRQGRSNQPQHF
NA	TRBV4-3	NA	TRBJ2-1	TGCGCCAGCAGCCGGGAAGGTCCCGGGGGCAATGAGCAGTTCTTC	CASSREGPGGNEQFF
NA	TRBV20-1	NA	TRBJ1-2	TGCAGTGCTAGTCCCAGGACCGCTTATGGCTACACCTTC	CSASPRTAYGYTF
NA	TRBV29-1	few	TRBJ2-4	TGCAGCGTGTCACCGGAGAGCCACATTCAGTACTTC	CSVSPESHIQYF
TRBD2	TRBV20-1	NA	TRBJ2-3	TGCAGTGCGCCTCGCGGTGTTAGCGGGCGGTACGATAGCACAGATACGCAGTATTTT	CSAPRGVSGRYDSTDTQYF
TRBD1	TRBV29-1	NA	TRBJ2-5	TGCAGCGTTGAAATTACAGGGGAAGAGACCCAGTACTTC	CSVEITGEETQYF
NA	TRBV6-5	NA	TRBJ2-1	TGTGCCAGCAGTTATGGGCAGGAGCAGTTCTTC	CASSYGQEQFF
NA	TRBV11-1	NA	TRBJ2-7	TGTGCCAGCACGCAAGGTTTGCGGGGCGAGCAGTACTTC	CASTQGLRGEQYF
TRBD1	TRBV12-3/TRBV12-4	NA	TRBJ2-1	TGTGCCAGCGGACCGGGACAGGGAAGTAATGAGCAGTTCTTC	CASGPGQGSNEQFF
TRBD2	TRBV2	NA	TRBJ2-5	TGTGCCAGCCGTCGCGGGGGGGGTTCAGAGACCCAGTACTTC	CASRRGGGSETQYF
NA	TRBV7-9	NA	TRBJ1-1	TGTGCCAGCAGCCCCGCCTGGGCGGGCACTGAAGCTTTCTTT	CASSPAWAGTEAFF
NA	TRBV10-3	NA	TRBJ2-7	TGTGCCATCAGTGAGACAGGGACAATTCGGGAGCAGTACTTC	CAISETGTIREQYF
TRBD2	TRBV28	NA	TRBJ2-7	TGTGCCAGCAGTTTTGGGGCTAGCGGGGGCTCCTACGAGCAGTACTTC	CASSFGASGGSYEQYF
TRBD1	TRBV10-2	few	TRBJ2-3	TGCGCTAGCAGGATTACAGGGGACATCACAGATACGCAGTATTTT	CASRITGDITDTQYF
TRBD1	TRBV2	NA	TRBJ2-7	TGTGCCATCGGACAGGGAGGCTACGAGCAGTACTTC	CAIGQGGYEQYF